This T cell receptor beta chain was found in a study of blood T cell repertoires in COVID-19 (dated by TCRdb to about 2020). Background on the whole study: Samples from collaborators originated in the United States, Italy and Spain and spanned both the acute and convalescent phases of COVID-19. The material from the prospective study consisted of cDNA or gDNA derived from T cells, B-cell-depleted T cells, or PBMCs. The dataset comprised deeply sampled blood TCRbeta repertoires from subjects exposed to, actively infected with, or recovered from COVID-19. The repertoires were made available in a free public database intended to serve as a resource for research on the immune response to SARS-CoV-2. The samples were drawn from two sources: the first 160 participants of the ongoing ImmuneRACE study, and 1,000 to 1,500 subjects contributed by 6 global collaborators. A de-identified subject ID, COVID-19 status, age in years and sex were almost always included in the sample metadata. HLA class I and class II types, where available, came from metadata supplied by the sample provider rather than from assay-based typing. On the study overall, not on this receptor specifically: The amount of clinical and demographic metadata varied by source and participant and was provided uncurated.

Of note for this clone: The antigen it binds to is not known. Nothing much larger sits one base from this clone, and base qualities are not available.

TCRbeta CDR3 regions were amplified from genomic DNA by means of the immunoSEQ Assay, a bias-controlled multiplex PCR. The original methods were these. Nucleated cell counts per sample were estimated from amplification of reference gene primers within the assay. Sequence reads were collapsed and filtered to measure the absolute abundance of every unique TCRbeta CDR3 rearrangement. Productive Simpson clonality was computed per sample as the square root of Simpson's diversity index over productive rearrangements. Not all clones reach the TCRdb copy of this immuneACCESS table, which keeps in-frame sequences only. Checked studies attribute under half of the gap to unresolved V genes and leave the rest unexplained. V and J calls and clone size follow that table, whereas D and trimming were derived from the DNA. This sample comprises roughly 130,000 clones, roughly 83% of them detected only once. The ten largest clones take up less than 20% of the sample.

Each collaborating institution followed its own protocols to collect whole blood in K2EDTA tubes. For TCRbeta analysis, collaborator samples were shipped as frozen whole blood, as isolated PBMCs, or as DNA extracted from either sample type. The clonotype originates from a woman aged 45-65 years with acute or convalescent COVID-19. The sample taken for sequencing was peripheral blood.

The CDR3 region has the sequence CASSIRQGTYGYTF. In nucleotide form, the sequence is TGTGCCAGTAGTATTCGACAGGGAACCTATGGCTACACCTTC. The chain is made from TRBV19 and TRBJ1-2; 7 bases in the junction line up with TRBD1. The CDR3 holds 14 amino acids from the cysteine to the phenylalanine. The only DNA kept is the CDR3, 42 bases in frame from the first base. Looking up the germline V gene (reference sequence) yields CDR1 LNHDA and CDR2 SQIVND. V and J are trimmed by 3 bases and 4 bases, and the gene matches miss 5 bases of the junction.